This T cell receptor beta chain was found in a study of blood T cell repertoires in COVID-19. Study details: Sources were T cells, B-cell-depleted T cells, or PBMCs; the material itself was cDNA or gDNA.

Authors' analysis steps: Nucleated cell counts were estimated from reference gene primer amplification. Measured with immunoSEQ multiplex PCR; TCRdb has only the in-frame clones, and not every one. V and J calls and clone size are those listed in that table; D and trimming were worked out from the DNA. This table has approximately 86,000 clones, 80% appearing once. Germline V gene data show CDR1 as SGHTA and CDR2 as FQGNSA. CDR3 size: 14 residues. The V end lost 1 base, the J end lost 4 bases, and 10 bases lay between the germline ends. This receptor was obtained from a woman in her seventies with acute or convalescent COVID-19. The source material was peripheral blood. The chain carries TRBV7-2 and TRBJ2-5; possibly TRBD2 for D (5 bases). The CDR3 DNA sequence: TGTGCCAGCAGCTTAGGGTCGCGGGTAGAGACCCAGTACTTC. This translates into CASSLGSRVETQYF.